The text below deals with one T cell receptor beta chain. The antigen is unknown. The data are from a study of cytomegalovirus exposure and HLA in healthy donors. Whole-study context: The 130 or so validation repertoires, a later analysis reported, used the same platform as the approximately 730 repertoires from the first cohort.

This CDR3 spans 16 amino acids. The germline gives CDR1 SNHLY, CDR2 FYNNEI. The junction had 8 bases not matched to a gene; V was cut back by 6 bases and J by 4 bases. TCRdb's copy holds only in-frame clones and misses some; the assay was immunoSEQ multiplex PCR. The top ten clones hold roughly 3% of a sample with 210,000 or so clones, about 90% of them seen once. Study-wide findings and caveats: The authors enumerated some 160 TCR beta chains as linked to cytomegalovirus. CMV antigen specificity of three CMV-associated chains was confirmed in vitro. First-cohort TCR clusters were later found to tend to co-occur in the roughly 130 validation repertoires.

V is TRBV2 and J is TRBJ2-2; the match to TRBD2 covers 10 bases. Sequencing was carried out using PBMCs. The sequence came from a woman younger than 35 in good health and CMV-seronegative. The CDR3 DNA follows: TGTGCCAGCAGGGACCTAGCGGGAGTCGGCACCGGGGAGCTGTTTTTT. Translated: CASRDLAGVGTGELFF.